A single T cell receptor (beta chain) is shown here with its context. This specimen belongs to a study of blood T cell repertoires in COVID-19. About the research overall: Some COVID-19 samples were acute and others convalescent; all came from the United States, Italy and Spain. PBMCs, B-cell-depleted T cells, or T cells provided the cDNA or gDNA that made up the material.

Under the authors' procedure: How many nucleated cells were present was estimated from reference gene primer amplification. Assay used: immunoSEQ multiplex PCR; TCRdb lists only in-frame clones, some missing. For V, J and clone size, that table is used; D and trimming come from the DNA. The repertoire includes roughly 61,000 clones, 90% of them detected once, and more than 15% sits in the top ten. CDR3 length: 15 amino acids. The V gene end was trimmed by 6 bases and the J gene end by 6 bases; junction bases not matched to a gene: 11. Per germline, CDR1 MNHEY and CDR2 SMNVEV (reference sequence). V and J are TRBV27 and TRBJ2-4; TRBD1 matches 7 bases. The TCR was taken from a man aged 80 or over with acute or convalescent COVID-19. The sequenced sample consisted of peripheral blood. The CDR3 DNA reads TGTGCCAGCAGGAAGGACAGGTCAGGAGGAAACATTCAGTACTTC. It yields the protein CASRKDRSGGNIQYF.